This T cell receptor beta chain appears in the sequencing data of a study of cytomegalovirus exposure and HLA in healthy donors. Study observations and caveats: Follow-up analysis later connected one missense variant in DCLRE1C with trimming of TCR beta V- and J-genes. An apparent linkage of common viral pathogens to several of the most significant clusters emerged in a later analysis. Previous analysis showed most TCR beta V segments were productive about 87% or about 30% of the time.

The germline V gene encodes CDR1 SEHNR and CDR2 FQNEAQ (reference sequence). The ends were cut back, 3 bases at V and 4 bases at J, with 9 bases in the middle. The CDR3 contains 13 residues. In regard to this clone: As yet, its antigen is unknown.

This PCR relied on a set of 60 Vbeta primers and 13 Jbeta primers. Original handling: The count from a later analysis was tens of millions of unique TCR beta chains, some 10 million of them shared. Assay: immunoSEQ multiplex PCR; the TCRdb copy retains only in-frame clones and omits some. Clone size and the V and J calls come from that table; the DNA yielded D and trimming. This table holds 200,000 to 250,000 clones, 82% found once. Material: PBMCs. This receptor was obtained from a woman in her thirties or forties in good health and CMV-seronegative. The chain uses TRBV7-9 and TRBJ2-5, with D maybe TRBD2 (6 bases). This CDR3 reads CASSFFGGETQYF. In DNA form, the CDR3 reads TGTGCCAGCAGCTTCTTCGGGGGAGAGACCCAGTACTTC.